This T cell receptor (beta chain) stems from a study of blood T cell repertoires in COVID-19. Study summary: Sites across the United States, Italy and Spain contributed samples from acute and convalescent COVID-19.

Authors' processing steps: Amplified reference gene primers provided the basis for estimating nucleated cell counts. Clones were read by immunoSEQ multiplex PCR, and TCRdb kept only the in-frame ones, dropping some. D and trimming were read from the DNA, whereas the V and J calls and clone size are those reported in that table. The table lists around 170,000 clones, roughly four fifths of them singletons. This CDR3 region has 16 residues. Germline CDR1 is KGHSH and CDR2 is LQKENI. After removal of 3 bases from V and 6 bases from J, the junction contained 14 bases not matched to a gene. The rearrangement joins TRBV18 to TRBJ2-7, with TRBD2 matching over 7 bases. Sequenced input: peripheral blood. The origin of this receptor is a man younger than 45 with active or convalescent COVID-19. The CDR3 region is CASSPQGLSEFSEQYV. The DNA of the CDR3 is TGTGCCAGCTCACCGCAGGGACTATCCGAGTTCTCCGAGCAGTACGTC.